A single sample is the source of the 25 T cell receptor beta chains below, sequenced in a study of T cell repertoires in cytomegalovirus infection (dated by TCRdb to about 2019). The reads were generated on an Illumina HiSeq 1500. TCRdb's own reprocessing of the public reads used fastp at Q25 and MiXCR and kept productive beta chains. For every CDR3 protein sequence, its rows merge into one entry that carries the most common genes and DNA. Within this sample are about 920,000 distinct CDR3 sequences, with around 32% of them counted one time only. The ten most abundant clones make up 10% to 15% of the sample. No antigen has been identified for these receptors. This specimen's treatment or condition label, per the study, means: in vitro stimulation with specific CMV peptide epitopes to enrich CMV-specific T cells. The starting material was cultured CD8+ T cells from PBMCs, obtained from culture after CMV antigen stimulation. The receptors here all came from a human donor in good health (CMV status not recorded). Some clones in this sample may be carry-over from other donors' samples.

The gene calls are TRBV6-2 or TRBV6-3 and TRBJ1-5; D remains unclear. With 5 bases removed from V and 7 bases from J, the gap between germline ends came to 15 bases. Germline values: CDR1 MNHEY, CDR2 SVGEGT. The CDR3 runs to 14 residues. The CDR3 DNA follows: TGTGCCAGCAGTCCCGGGGTAAGAGGACAGCCCCAGCATTTT. Protein sequence: CASSPGVRGQPQHF.

V is TRBV7-9 and J is TRBJ1-1; tentatively, D is TRBD1 (5 bases). Germline V CDR1 and CDR2: SEHNR, FQNEAQ (reference sequence). This CDR3 has 14 residues. Trimming removed 1 base from V and 5 bases from J, with 11 bases in between. The CDR3 DNA reads TGTGCCAGCAGCTTAGGGGGGAAAAAGACTGAAGCTTTCTTT. Translating gives CASSLGGKKTEAFF.

This clonotype was counted ten times or more. The gene calls are TRBV6-1 and TRBJ2-1, with D maybe TRBD2 (5 bases). Looked up from germline, CDR1 is MNHNS and CDR2 is SASEGT. Trimming took off 2 bases at V and 8 bases at J, with 19 bases between the two ends. This CDR3 contains 16 residues. The CDR3 region has the DNA TGTGCCAGCAGTGAAACGGGCGACTGGGAGTACGATGAGCAGTTCTTC. It encodes CASSETGDWEYDEQFF.

This chain uses TRBV27 with TRBJ2-2; D not resolved. Per germline, CDR1 MNHEY and CDR2 SMNVEV (reference sequence). CDR3 length equals 15 residues. V lost 1 base and J lost 0, with 6 bases in between. CDR3 sequence reads: CASSLYATNTGELFF. CDR3 coding DNA: TGTGCCAGCAGTTTATACGCGACGAACACCGGGGAGCTGTTTTTT.

The V and J genes are TRBV27 and TRBJ2-2, with a weak D call TRBD2 (6 bases). The CDR3 consists of 14 residues. V lost 4 bases, J lost 4 bases, and 10 bases lay in between. Germline V gene lookup returns CDR1 MNHEY and CDR2 SMNVEV (reference sequence). CDR3 nucleotides: TGTGCCAGCAGTTCGGCGGGACGCACCGGGGAGCTGTTTTTT. Amino acid sequence: CASSSAGRTGELFF.

This clonotype was recorded at least ten times. Here the CDR3 reads CASSPHLGLAGVLRGQYV. The CDR3 DNA reads as TGTGCCAGCAGCCCACACCTCGGACTAGCGGGGGTCTTACGCGGGCAGTACGTC. V gene TRBV7-2 combines with J gene TRBJ2-7, with TRBD2 identical over 13 bases. Germline CDR1 is SGHTA and CDR2 is FQGNSA. The CDR3 consists of 18 residues. After removal of 5 bases from V and 9 bases from J, the junction contained 19 bases not matched to a gene.

This clonotype showed up many times. V is TRBV7-8 and J is TRBJ1-1, with D possibly matching TRBD1 (5 bases). Germline V gene data show CDR1 as SGHVS and CDR2 as FQNEAQ. The CDR3 has 13 amino acids. Trimming left V 3 bases short and J 3 bases short, with 8 bases between. Written as DNA, the CDR3 is TGTGCCAGCAGCTTCGACAGTTACACTGAAGCTTTCTTT. It translates to CASSFDSYTEAFF.

V usage is TRBV7-9 and J usage is TRBJ2-5; D is ambiguous. V lost 1 base and J lost 4, with 7 bases in between. CDR1 and CDR2 (germline): SEHNR, FQNEAQ (reference sequence). The CDR3 length is 13 residues. Here the CDR3 reads CASSLVIRETQYF. In nucleotides, the CDR3 is TGTGCCAGCAGCTTAGTTATTCGAGAGACCCAGTACTTC.

This sequence joins TRBV19 and TRBJ1-1; D perhaps matches TRBD1 (6 bases). Germline loops: CDR1 LNHDA, CDR2 SQIVND (reference sequence). V was cut by 5 bases and J by 4 bases, with 11 bases left in between. CDR3 length: 13 amino acids. The CDR3 sequence: CASSVRGITEAFF. For the CDR3, the DNA is TGTGCCAGTAGTGTCAGGGGTATCACTGAAGCTTTCTTT.

This clonotype was seen at least ten times. This sequence joins TRBV7-2 and TRBJ2-1; the match to TRBD2 covers 11 bases. V was pared by 1 base and J by 9 bases, with 5 bases of the junction left unmatched. This CDR3 spans 15 amino acids. Germline V gene lookup returns CDR1 SGHTA and CDR2 FQGNSA. The CDR3 nucleotides are TGTGCCAGCAGCTTAGTACCCCTAGCGGGGGGTGAGCAGTTCTTC. Protein sequence: CASSLVPLAGGEQFF.

This clonotype was observed at least ten times. The germline gene is not matched at one end of the junction; a read error may be the cause. This chain links TRBV7-2 with TRBJ2-4; TRBD1 is a possible D gene (5 bases). CDR1 is SGHTA and CDR2 is FQGNSA in the germline V gene. The CDR3 consists of 13 residues. In nucleotides, the CDR3 is TGTGCCAGCACCTTAGGGGTGTTGGACATTCAGTACTTC. Protein sequence: CASTLGVLDIQYF.

The table lists this clonotype with a few counts. The V and J genes are TRBV7-6 and TRBJ2-2; a weak D match, TRBD2 (5 bases). The CDR3 consists of 17 residues. Trimming cost V 1 base and J 4 bases, with 16 bases left between them. CDR1 and CDR2 (germline): SGHVS, FNYEAQ. The DNA of the CDR3 is TGTGCCAGCAGCTTAGACGGACCCCTCGCGGGCACCGGGGAGCTGTTTTTT. This gives the protein CASSLDGPLAGTGELFF.

This clonotype appeared many times. This chain connects TRBV7-9 to TRBJ1-1; D perhaps matches TRBD1 (5 bases). The germline gives CDR1 SEHNR, CDR2 FQNEAQ (reference sequence). The CDR3 loop spans 15 amino acids. V was cut by 5 bases and J by 3 bases, with 16 bases left in between. This chain's CDR3 is CASSPWGRMYTEAFF. The CDR3 coding sequence is TGTGCCAGCAGCCCCTGGGGACGGATGTACACTGAAGCTTTCTTT.

This rearrangement joins TRBV7-9 to TRBJ2-2; possible D gene TRBD2, 7 bases. Germline assignment: CDR1 SEHNR and CDR2 FQNEAQ (reference sequence). The CDR3 is 17 amino acids. Trimming removed 1 base at V and 1 base at J, with 13 bases between. DNA of the CDR3: TGTGCCAGCAGCTTAGTCATCGGGGGGCAGAACACCGGGGAGCTGTTTTTT. Amino acids: CASSLVIGGQNTGELFF.

The chain recombines TRBV18 with TRBJ1-1, with TRBD1 matching over 7 bases. CDR3 length: 18 residues. J was trimmed by 4 bases and V by 2 bases; bases with no gene match: 16. Germline CDR1 is KGHSH and CDR2 is LQKENI. The CDR3 protein is CASSPVSGQNLSATEAFF. The DNA of the CDR3 is TGTGCCAGCTCACCAGTTTCGGGACAGAATTTATCTGCCACTGAAGCTTTCTTT.

The chain recombines TRBV7-9 with TRBJ1-1, with D hard to call. This CDR3 spans 16 amino acids. V was trimmed by 0 bases and J by 1 base, leaving 12 bases between them. Germline lookup yields CDR1 SEHNR and CDR2 FQNEAQ (reference sequence). This CDR3 is CASSLAFIGGNTEAFF. CDR3 coding DNA: TGTGCCAGCAGCTTAGCTTTTATTGGTGGGAACACTGAAGCTTTCTTT.

The J gene is TRBJ2-7, the V gene TRBV5-6; D ambiguous. The V end was cut by 1 base, the J end by 3 bases, with 14 bases between. The V gene's germline CDR1 is SGHDT and CDR2 YYEEEE. The CDR3 is 15 residues long. CDR3 nucleotide sequence: TGTGCCAGCAGCTTGCCTCCGGGCCTAGACTACGAGCAGTACTTC. Translation: CASSLPPGLDYEQYF.

By share, this clonotype ranks as medium-sized (0.01 to 0.1%). This chain connects TRBV7-8 to TRBJ2-5, with TRBD1 matching over 9 bases. This CDR3 region has 15 residues. Germline CDR1 SGHVS, CDR2 FQNEAQ. V shed 6 bases, J shed 2 bases, and the junction held 7 bases outside the gene matches. CDR3 residues: CASRTWTGAQETQYF. The DNA for the CDR3 is TGTGCCAGCAGAACCTGGACAGGGGCGCAAGAGACCCAGTACTTC.

Comments on this clonotype: One end of the junction does not line up with germline, which may come from a read error. This chain links TRBV9 with TRBJ2-5; the D is unclear. Germline assignment: CDR1 SGDLS and CDR2 YYNGEE. This CDR3 has 12 amino acids. Here the CDR3 DNA reads TGTGCCAGCAGCGCCTTCGAAGAGACCCAGTACTTT. Encoded protein: CASSAFEETQYF.

The chain's CDR3 is CASIHRDNYGYTF. The CDR3 bases are TGTGCCAGCATCCACCGGGACAATTATGGCTACACCTTC. V gene TRBV2 combines with J gene TRBJ1-2, with D perhaps TRBD1 (6 bases). The germline V and J ends were trimmed by 7 bases and 5 bases, with 14 bases remaining between them. There are 13 residues in the CDR3. CDR1 is SNHLY, CDR2 FYNNEI, per germline.

The rearrangement uses TRBV6-6 and TRBJ2-7; no clear D. The CDR3 loop spans 11 amino acids. Per the germline V gene, CDR1 is MNHNY and CDR2 is SVGAGI (reference sequence). V lost 2 bases and J 7 bases, leaving 6 bases between the germline ends. Here the CDR3 reads CASSYRGEQYF. DNA for the CDR3: TGTGCCAGCAGTTACCGTGGAGAGCAGTACTTC.

The gene calls are TRBV11-2 and TRBJ2-3; a weak D match, TRBD2 (6 bases). The CDR3 spans 13 residues. Germline V gene sequence: CDR1 SGHAT, CDR2 FQNNGV. Trimming cost V 5 bases and J 8 bases, with 14 bases left between them. The CDR3 DNA is TGTGCCAGCAGCGCGGACTGGCGGGGTACGCAGTATTTT. Amino acids: CASSADWRGTQYF.

This clonotype appeared many times. V and J are TRBV6-1 and TRBJ2-1, with TRBD1 matching 7 bases. The CDR3 extends over 16 amino acids. Germline V gives CDR1 MNHNS, CDR2 SASEGT. The junction had 11 bases not matched to a gene; V was cut back by 4 bases and J by 5 bases. CDR3 nucleotides: TGTGCCAGCAGTGCCCAGGCAGGGGGTTACGACAATGAGCAGTTCTTC. Translated, it gives CASSAQAGGYDNEQFF.

The chain joins TRBV10-3 to TRBJ1-1, with D possibly TRBD1 on 5 matching bases. Looked up from germline, CDR1 is ENHRY and CDR2 is SYGVKD. V was clipped by 2 bases and J by 5 bases, with 15 bases between them. This CDR3 contains 15 residues. CDR3 residues: CAISEAAGKGTEAFF. CDR3 nucleotides: TGTGCCATCAGTGAGGCTGCGGGTAAGGGGACTGAAGCTTTCTTT.

The chain couples TRBV7-9 to TRBJ2-6; D may be TRBD1 or TRBD2 (5 bases each). In germline, CDR1 is SEHNR, CDR2 FQNEAQ (reference sequence). The CDR3 has 17 residues. Trimming removed 5 bases from V and 0 bases from J, with 14 bases in between. CDR3 DNA sequence: TGTGCCAGCAGCCCCCGGGACCATCGCTCTGGGGCCAACGTCCTGACTTTC. The encoded protein is CASSPRDHRSGANVLTF.